This T cell receptor (beta chain) stems from a study of neurological immune-mediated disorders. Findings of the study overall: HTLV-1-associated myelopathy had the most TCR clonal expansion, while multiple sclerosis had the least, a level that fell below healthy controls.

Via MiXCR, TCRdb re-called the 5' RACE reads, giving one row per CDR3 protein. This sample has about 44,000 distinct CDR3 sequences; around a fifth occur once, and the top ten carry approximately 4.2%. Per the germline V gene, CDR1 is MGHDK and CDR2 is SYGVNS. V dropped 3 bases and J dropped 4 bases, with 10 bases sitting between them. CDR3 length: 15 amino acids. Ten or more counts support this clonotype. As yet, its antigen is unknown. Time point defined: technical triplicate 3. The chain carries TRBV25-1 and TRBJ2-6; D might be TRBD1 (7 bases). The source of this sequence is a man between 60 and 75 years old with HTLV-1-associated myelopathy (HAM/TSP). The sequenced sample consisted of PBMCs. CDR3 coding DNA: TGTGCCAGCAGTGACAGGGGGGACGGGGCCAACGTCCTGACTTTC. Its protein is CASSDRGDGANVLTF.